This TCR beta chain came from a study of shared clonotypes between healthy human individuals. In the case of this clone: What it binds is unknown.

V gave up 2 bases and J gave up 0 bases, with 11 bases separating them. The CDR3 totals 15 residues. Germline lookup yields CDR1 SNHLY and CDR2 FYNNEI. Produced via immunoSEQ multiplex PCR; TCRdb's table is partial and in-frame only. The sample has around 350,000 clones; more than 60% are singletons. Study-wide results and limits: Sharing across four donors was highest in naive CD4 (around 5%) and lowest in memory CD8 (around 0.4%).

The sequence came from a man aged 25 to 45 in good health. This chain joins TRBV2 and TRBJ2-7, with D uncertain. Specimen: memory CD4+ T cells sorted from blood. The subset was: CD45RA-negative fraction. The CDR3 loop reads CASSEMGTSSYEQYF. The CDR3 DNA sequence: TGTGCCAGCAGTGAAATGGGTACCAGCTCCTACGAGCAGTACTTC.